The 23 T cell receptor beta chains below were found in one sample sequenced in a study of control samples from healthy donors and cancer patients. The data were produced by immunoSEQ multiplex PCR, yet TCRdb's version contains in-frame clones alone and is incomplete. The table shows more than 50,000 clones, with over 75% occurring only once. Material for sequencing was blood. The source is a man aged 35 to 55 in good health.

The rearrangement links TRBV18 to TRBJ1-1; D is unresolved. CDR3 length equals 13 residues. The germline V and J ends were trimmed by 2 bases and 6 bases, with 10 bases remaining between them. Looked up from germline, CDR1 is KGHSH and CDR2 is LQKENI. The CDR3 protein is CASSPVIEAEAFF. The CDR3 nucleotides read TGTGCCAGCTCACCAGTGATAGAGGCTGAAGCTTTCTTT.

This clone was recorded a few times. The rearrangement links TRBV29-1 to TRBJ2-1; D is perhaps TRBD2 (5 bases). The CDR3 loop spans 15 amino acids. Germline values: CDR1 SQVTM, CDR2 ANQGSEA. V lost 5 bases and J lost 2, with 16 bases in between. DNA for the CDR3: TGCAGCGTTTCATCCGCGGCGGGCGCCTACAATGAGCAGTTCTTC. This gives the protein CSVSSAAGAYNEQFF.

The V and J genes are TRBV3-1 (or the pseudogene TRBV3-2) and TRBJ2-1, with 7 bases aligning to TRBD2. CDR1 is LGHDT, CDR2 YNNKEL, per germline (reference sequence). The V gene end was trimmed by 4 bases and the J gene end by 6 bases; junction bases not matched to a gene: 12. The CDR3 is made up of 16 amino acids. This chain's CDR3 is CASSPEGAGRLNEQFF. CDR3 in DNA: TGTGCCAGCAGCCCGGAGGGAGCGGGGAGGCTCAATGAGCAGTTCTTC.

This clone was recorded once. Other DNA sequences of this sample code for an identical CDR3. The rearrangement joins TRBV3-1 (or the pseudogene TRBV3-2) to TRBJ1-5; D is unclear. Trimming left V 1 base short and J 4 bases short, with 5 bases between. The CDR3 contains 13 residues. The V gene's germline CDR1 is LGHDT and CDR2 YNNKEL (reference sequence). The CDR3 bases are TGTGCCAGCAGCCAAGGGGGTAATCAGCCCCAGCATTTT. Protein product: CASSQGGNQPQHF.

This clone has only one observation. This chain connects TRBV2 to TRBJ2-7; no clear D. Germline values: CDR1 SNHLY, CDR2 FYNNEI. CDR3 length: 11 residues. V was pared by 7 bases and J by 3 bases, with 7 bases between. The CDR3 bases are TGTGCCAGCATGTTTGGCTACGAGCAGTACTTC. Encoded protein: CASMFGYEQYF.

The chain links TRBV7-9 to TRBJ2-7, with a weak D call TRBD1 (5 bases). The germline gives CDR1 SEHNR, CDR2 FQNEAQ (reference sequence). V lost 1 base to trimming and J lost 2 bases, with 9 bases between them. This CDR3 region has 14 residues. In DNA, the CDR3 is TGTGCCAGCAGCTTAGACCAGGGCACCTACGAGCAGTACTTC. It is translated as CASSLDQGTYEQYF.

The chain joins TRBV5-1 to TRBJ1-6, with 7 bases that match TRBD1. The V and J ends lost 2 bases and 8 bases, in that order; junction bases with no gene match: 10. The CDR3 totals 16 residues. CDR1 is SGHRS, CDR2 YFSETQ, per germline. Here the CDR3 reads CASSFGGARGDSPLHF. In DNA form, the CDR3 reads TGCGCCAGCAGCTTCGGAGGGGCCAGGGGGGATTCACCCCTCCACTTT.

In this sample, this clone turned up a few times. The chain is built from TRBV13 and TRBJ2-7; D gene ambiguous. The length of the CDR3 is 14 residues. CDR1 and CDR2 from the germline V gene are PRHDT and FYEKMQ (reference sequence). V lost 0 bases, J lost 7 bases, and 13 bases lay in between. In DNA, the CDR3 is TGTGCCAGCAGCTTAGGCCCGGACCTTGGGGAGCAGTACTTC. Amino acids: CASSLGPDLGEQYF.

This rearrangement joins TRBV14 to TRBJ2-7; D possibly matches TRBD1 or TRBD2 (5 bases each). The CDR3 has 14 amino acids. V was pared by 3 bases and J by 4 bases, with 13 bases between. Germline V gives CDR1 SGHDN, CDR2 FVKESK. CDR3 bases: TGTGCCAGCAGCCAGCAGGGAAGGACTTACGAGCAGTACTTC. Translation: CASSQQGRTYEQYF.

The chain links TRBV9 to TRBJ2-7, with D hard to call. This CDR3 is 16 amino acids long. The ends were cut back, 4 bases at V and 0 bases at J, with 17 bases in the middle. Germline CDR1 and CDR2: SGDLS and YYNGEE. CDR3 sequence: CASSPRLGSSSYEQYF. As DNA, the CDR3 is TGTGCCAGCAGCCCACGTCTGGGGTCGAGCTCCTACGAGCAGTACTTC.

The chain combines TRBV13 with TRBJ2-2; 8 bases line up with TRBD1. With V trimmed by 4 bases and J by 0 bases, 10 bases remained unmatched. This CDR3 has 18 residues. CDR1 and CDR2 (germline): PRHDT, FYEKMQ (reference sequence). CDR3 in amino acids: CASSSWTGKRTNTGELFF. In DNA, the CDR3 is TGTGCCAGCAGCTCTTGGACAGGGAAACGGACGAACACCGGGGAGCTGTTTTTT.

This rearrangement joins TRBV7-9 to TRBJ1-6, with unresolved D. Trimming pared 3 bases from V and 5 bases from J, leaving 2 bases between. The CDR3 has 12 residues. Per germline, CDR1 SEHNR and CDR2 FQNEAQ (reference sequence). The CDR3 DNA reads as TGTGCCAGCAGCTTCGATAATTCACCCCTCCACTTT. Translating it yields CASSFDNSPLHF.

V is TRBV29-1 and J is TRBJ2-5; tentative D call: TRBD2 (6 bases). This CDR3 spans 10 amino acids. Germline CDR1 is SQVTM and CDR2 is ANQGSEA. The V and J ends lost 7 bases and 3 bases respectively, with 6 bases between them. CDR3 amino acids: CSAGEETQYF. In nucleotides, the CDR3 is TGCAGCGCGGGAGAAGAGACCCAGTACTTC.

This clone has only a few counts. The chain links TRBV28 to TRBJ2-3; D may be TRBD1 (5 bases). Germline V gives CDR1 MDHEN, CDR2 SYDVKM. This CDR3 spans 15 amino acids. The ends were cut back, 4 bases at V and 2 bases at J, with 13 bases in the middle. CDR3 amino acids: CASSSDIGITDTQYF. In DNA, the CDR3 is TGTGCCAGCAGTTCGGACATTGGGATCACAGATACGCAGTATTTT.

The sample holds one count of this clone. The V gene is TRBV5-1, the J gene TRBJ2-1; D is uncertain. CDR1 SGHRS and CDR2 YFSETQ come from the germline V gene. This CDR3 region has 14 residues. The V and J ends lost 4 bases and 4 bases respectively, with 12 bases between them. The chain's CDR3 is CASSPVDGYNEQFF. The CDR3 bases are TGCGCCAGCAGCCCCGTTGACGGGTACAATGAGCAGTTCTTC. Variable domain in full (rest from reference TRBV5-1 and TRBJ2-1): KAGVTQTPRYLIKTRGQQVTLSCSPISGHRSVSWYQQTPGQGLQFLFEYFSETQRNKGNFPGRFSGRQFSNSRSEMNVSTLELGDSALYLCASSPVDGYNEQFFGPGTRLTVL.

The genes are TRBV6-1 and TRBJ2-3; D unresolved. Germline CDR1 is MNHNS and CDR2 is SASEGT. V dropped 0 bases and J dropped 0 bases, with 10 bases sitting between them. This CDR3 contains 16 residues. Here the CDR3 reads CASSEAAPPSTDTQYF. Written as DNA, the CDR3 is TGTGCCAGCAGTGAAGCGGCCCCTCCTAGCACAGATACGCAGTATTTT.

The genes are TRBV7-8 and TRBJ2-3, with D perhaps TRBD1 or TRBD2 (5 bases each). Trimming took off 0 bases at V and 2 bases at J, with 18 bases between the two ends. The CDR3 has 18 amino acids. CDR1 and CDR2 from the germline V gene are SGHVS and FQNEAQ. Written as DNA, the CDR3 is TGTGCCAGCAGCTTAGCGATGAGGGGCCCACGCCTCACAGATACGCAGTATTTT. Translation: CASSLAMRGPRLTDTQYF.

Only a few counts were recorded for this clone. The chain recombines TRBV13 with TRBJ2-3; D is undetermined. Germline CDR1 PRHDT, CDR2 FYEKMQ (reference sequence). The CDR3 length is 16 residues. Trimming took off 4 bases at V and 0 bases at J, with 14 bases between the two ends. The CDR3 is CASSSLSSTSTDTQYF. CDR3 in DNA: TGTGCCAGCAGCTCCCTGTCTTCTACTAGCACAGATACGCAGTATTTT.

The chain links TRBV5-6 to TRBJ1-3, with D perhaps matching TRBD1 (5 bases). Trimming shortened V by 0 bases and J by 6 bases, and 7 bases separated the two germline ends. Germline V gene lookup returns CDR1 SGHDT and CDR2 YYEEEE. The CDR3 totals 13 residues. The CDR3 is CASSLVGANTIYF. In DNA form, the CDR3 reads TGTGCCAGCAGCTTGGTTGGGGCAAACACCATATATTTT.

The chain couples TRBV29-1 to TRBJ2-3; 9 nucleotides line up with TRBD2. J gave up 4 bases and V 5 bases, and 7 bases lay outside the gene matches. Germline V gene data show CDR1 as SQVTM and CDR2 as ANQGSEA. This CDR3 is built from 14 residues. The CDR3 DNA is TGCAGCGTTTCGGTAGCGGGAGACCCAGATACGCAGTATTTT. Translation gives CSVSVAGDPDTQYF.

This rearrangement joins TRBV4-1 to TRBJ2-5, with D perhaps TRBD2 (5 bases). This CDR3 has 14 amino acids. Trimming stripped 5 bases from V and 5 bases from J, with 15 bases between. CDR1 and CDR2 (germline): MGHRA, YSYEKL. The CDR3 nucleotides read TGCGCCAGCAGCAGTTATCGGGATCCGGAGACCCAGTACTTC. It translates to CASSSYRDPETQYF.

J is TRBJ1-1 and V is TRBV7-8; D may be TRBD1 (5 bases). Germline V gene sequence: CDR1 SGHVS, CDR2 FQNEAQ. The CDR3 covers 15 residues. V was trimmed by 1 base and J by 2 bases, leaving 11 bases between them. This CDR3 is CASSLEGLRNTEAFF. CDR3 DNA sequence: TGTGCCAGCAGCTTAGAGGGGCTTCGAAACACTGAAGCTTTCTTT. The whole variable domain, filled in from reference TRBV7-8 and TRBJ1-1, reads GAGVSQSPRYKVAKRGQDVALRCDPISGHVSLFWYQQALGQGPEFLTYFQNEAQLDKSGLPSDRFFAERPEGSVSTLKIQRTQQEDSAVYLCASSLEGLRNTEAFFGQGTRLTVV.

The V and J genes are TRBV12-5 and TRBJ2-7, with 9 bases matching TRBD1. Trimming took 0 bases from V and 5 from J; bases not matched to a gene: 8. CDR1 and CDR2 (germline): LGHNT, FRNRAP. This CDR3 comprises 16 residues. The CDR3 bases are TGTGCTAGTGGTTTGGTACCTAACAGGGGGCTTAACGAGCAGTACTTC. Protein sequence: CASGLVPNRGLNEQYF.